The following is a T cell receptor (beta chain) sequence with its context. What it recognizes is unknown. This specimen comes from a study of CD8 T cells in ankylosing spondylitis. V shed 5 bases and J 2 bases; nucleotides not matched to a gene: 9. The CDR3 is 16 amino acids. Germline-derived CDR1 and CDR2 are DFQATT and SNEGSKA (reference sequence). In making TCR beta libraries, quantitative 5'-RACE with molecular barcodes was used. Via MiXCR, TCRdb re-called the 5' RACE reads, giving one row per CDR3 protein. The sample holds some 400,000 distinct CDR3 sequences, about 20% seen once. Study-wide points: Some motif variants had been reported before (in reactive arthritis synovial fluid and blood). Blood from ankylosing spondylitis patients appeared to carry a characteristic roughly 8-variant TCR beta motif.

The source of this sequence is a male donor with ankylosing spondylitis. Input material: blood, either unsorted or a sorted T cell fraction (not recorded which). The chain recombines TRBV20-1 with TRBJ2-3, with 11 bases lining up with TRBD2. The CDR3 sequence: CSASPTSGTITDTQYF. CDR3 in DNA: TGCAGTGCTTCGCCGACTAGCGGGACTATCACAGATACGCAGTATTTT.